This TCR beta chain was captured in a study of Graves' ophthalmopathy and Graves' hyperthyroidism listed by TCRdb under 2018. About the full investigation: Stable hyperthyroidism was defined as no progression to ophthalmopathy within 18 months of follow-up. The study used signatures of the TCR beta repertoire to tell Graves' ophthalmopathy apart from Graves' hyperthyroidism and to predict which patients would progress to ophthalmopathy. Following sample collection, hyperthyroidism patients were given methimazole at a starting dose of 30 mg daily, and ophthalmopathy patients were given high-dose intravenous methylprednisolone. For independent validation, a separate cohort was made up of 18 hyperthyroidism patients plus 17 patients who later progressed from hyperthyroidism to ophthalmopathy. To explore V-J signatures distinguishing ophthalmopathy from hyperthyroidism, a discovery set of approximately 100 patients (43 ophthalmopathy, 55 to 60 stable hyperthyroidism) was enrolled. In total, around 140 blood samples were TCR-sequenced: 40 to 45 ophthalmopathy, some 75 hyperthyroidism and about 17 hyperthyroidism-to-ophthalmopathy patients. T-cell repertoires of thyroid tissue and blood were compared in 5 or 6 hyperthyroidism patients.

Remarks on this clonotype: Its antigen is unknown. Sequence at one end of the junction differs from germline and may be a read error.

Including cysteine and phenylalanine, the CDR3 has 16 amino acids. The retained sequence is limited to the CDR3, 48 bases, with the frame set at the first base. CDR1 and CDR2, per the germline V gene (reference sequence), are DFQATT and SNEGSKA. General findings and caveats noted by the study authors: In validation, the model predicted ophthalmopathy progression with 70.59% sensitivity and roughly 72% specificity; eleven to twelve predicted patients were CT-confirmed with GO in a median of 6.5 months. No statistical method was used to predetermine the sample size, and group allocation was not hidden from the investigators. Most expanded thyroid clonotypes with a frequency above 0.001 also appeared in blood, which suggests that blood repertoires may reflect the immune response in the thyroid. The 13-signature model separated ophthalmopathy from stable hyperthyroidism with approximately 85% sensitivity and approximately 81% specificity in cross-validation, and 80%/75% in the test set.

Patients with hyperthyroidism were aged 18 to 65 years, had been newly diagnosed, and had a disease duration of less than 2 months. Patients with other autoimmune diseases, uncontrolled infections, pregnancy or lactation were excluded from the study. Clinical symptoms, serum thyroxine, TRAb, thyroid ultrasound and orbital computed tomography formed the basis of the diagnosis. Total RNA was extracted with Trizol reagent and quality-checked on an Agilent 2100 Bioanalyzer. For repertoire sequencing, the TCR beta CDR3 regions were amplified from RNA transcripts. The first round was an RT-PCR using HTBI primers with the Qiagen OneStep RT-PCR kit, and this first round was followed by a second-round multiplex PCR, then size selection and purification. Libraries were sequenced paired-end with 100 bp reads on an Illumina HiSeq2000. From the authors' description of their analysis: Reads were processed with SOAPnuke, discarding reads with adapters, uncalled bases, mean Phred below 15, or no exact constant-primer or identifier match. COPE v1.2.5 was used to merge high-quality paired reads. Unique nucleotide sequences were defined as clonotypes and aligned to IMGT TRB V, D and J references using MiTCR v1.1. Only V-J combinations with frequency above 0.0001 were analysed, covering about 99% of repertoires. A TCR clonal expansion and chaos score per V-J combination was defined as the ratio of F50 clonal expansion to chaos observed in the TCRdist matrix. Welch's t-statistics and random forest were used to narrow the features down to approximately 13 V-J combinations, which were then fed into a naive Bayes classifier. Thyroid-blood repertoire similarity was quantified with the Morisita-Horn index. The raw public reads went through TCRdb reprocessing: fastp at Q25, MiXCR clone calling, in-frame beta chains kept. CDR3 protein duplicates are merged, each entry listing the most common genes and DNA. The V and J calls and clone size are TCRdb's, not the authors'. In all, the sample holds more than 1,000,000 distinct CDR3 sequences, and about 38% of those were seen once. Jointly, the top ten make up 11% of the sample.

The source is an adult man with Graves' hyperthyroidism. Sequencing was carried out using peripheral blood or thyroid tissue (not recorded which). Here the chain combines TRBV20-1 and TRBJ2-5, with TRBD2 tentatively as D gene (7 bases match). The bases are TGCAGTGCCAGAGGGGGGGAGAGGTCTTTTCAAGAGACCCAGTACTTC. It is translated as CSARGGERSFQETQYF.